This TCR beta chain was captured in a study of cytomegalovirus exposure and HLA in healthy donors. Points from the study as a whole: CMV antigen specificity of three CMV-associated chains was confirmed in vitro. Reported results showed that the classifier diagnosed cytomegalovirus status with high specificity and sensitivity.

Notes on this clone: Its antigen remains unidentified.

CDR1 is LNHDA and CDR2 is SQIVND in the germline V gene (reference sequence). The ends were cut back, 7 bases at V and 0 bases at J, with 22 bases in the middle. The CDR3 has 18 amino acids. Primers for the PCR totalled 60 Vbeta and 13 Jbeta. Profiled with immunoSEQ multiplex PCR; TCRdb holds only in-frame clones, not every one. The table lists more than 250,000 clones, 70% to 90% of them singletons, with 2% to 3% in the top ten. The sequence was collected from a woman younger than 35 in good health and CMV-seronegative. The material sequenced was PBMCs. The V gene is TRBV19, the J gene TRBJ1-5, with no clear D. This CDR3 reads CASTERHINLYSNQPQHF. CDR3 DNA: TGTGCCAGTACCGAACGACACATCAACCTCTATAGCAATCAGCCCCAGCATTTT.